One and the same sample provided the 20 T cell receptor beta chains below, sequenced in a study of neurological immune-mediated disorders. TCRdb redid the calling of the 5' RACE reads with MiXCR, one entry per CDR3 protein. The data contain under 70,000 distinct CDR3 sequences, about 3.3% of them singletons. Sequenced sample: PBMCs. The receptors come from an older woman with multiple sclerosis.

Ten or more counts support this clonotype. J is TRBJ2-1 and V is TRBV28; 15 bases align to TRBD2. Losses at the gene ends were 5 bases for V and 5 bases for J; bases not matched to a gene: 1. The CDR3 runs 15 residues. Per germline, CDR1 MDHEN and CDR2 SYDVKM. The CDR3 protein is CASSGTSGGHNEQFF. Here the CDR3 DNA reads TGTGCCAGCAGTGGGACTAGCGGGGGGCACAATGAGCAGTTCTTC. The full variable domain, with the rest looked up from reference TRBV28 and TRBJ2-1, is DVKVTQSSRYLVKRTGEKVFLECVQDMDHENMFWYRQDPGLGLRLIYFSYDVKMKEKGDIPEGYSVSREKKERFSLILESASTNQTSMYLCASSGTSGGHNEQFFGPGTRLTVL.

This clonotype was counted ten times or more. The rearrangement uses TRBV5-6 and TRBJ1-1; no reliable D call. This CDR3 has 13 residues. The germline CDR1 and CDR2 sequences are SGHDT and YYEEEE. V lost 5 bases to trimming and J lost 8 bases, with 16 bases between them. The chain's CDR3 is CASRQGFRPEAFF. DNA of the CDR3: TGTGCCAGCAGGCAAGGGTTTCGCCCAGAAGCTTTCTTT.

This clonotype showed up many times. This rearrangement joins TRBV5-1 to TRBJ2-1, with D tentatively TRBD1 or TRBD2 (6 bases each). V lost 2 bases to trimming and J lost 5 bases, with 14 bases between them. This CDR3 has 15 residues. Germline assignment: CDR1 SGHRS and CDR2 YFSETQ. CDR3 sequence (DNA): TGCGCCAGCAGCTTAGGGGGGACGAAAGACAATGAGCAGTTCTTC. Protein product: CASSLGGTKDNEQFF. Supplemented by reference TRBV5-1 and TRBJ2-1, the full variable domain reads KAGVTQTPRYLIKTRGQQVTLSCSPISGHRSVSWYQQTPGQGLQFLFEYFSETQRNKGNFPGRFSGRQFSNSRSEMNVSTLELGDSALYLCASSLGGTKDNEQFFGPGTRLTVL.

This clonotype was recorded at least ten times. This rearrangement joins TRBV20-1 to TRBJ2-7; D is ambiguous. Germline values: CDR1 DFQATT, CDR2 SNEGSKA (reference sequence). V lost 4 bases and J lost 0, with 10 bases in between. This CDR3 has 13 residues. This CDR3 reads CSATPPPSYEQYF. The CDR3 DNA reads as TGCAGTGCTACCCCCCCTCCCTCCTACGAGCAGTACTTC.

This clonotype has at least ten counts. This rearrangement joins TRBV20-1 to TRBJ2-1; D not resolved. CDR3 size: 13 residues. Trimming left V 3 bases short and J 2 bases short, with 8 bases between. CDR1 and CDR2 from the germline V gene are DFQATT and SNEGSKA (reference sequence). The CDR3 spells CSARGSTYNEQFF. The CDR3 DNA follows: TGCAGTGCTAGGGGCAGCACCTACAATGAGCAGTTCTTC.

This clonotype occurred many times. The V and J genes are TRBV7-3 and TRBJ1-2; D may be TRBD1 (5 bases). Germline values: CDR1 SGHTA, CDR2 FQGTGA. V lost 5 bases to trimming and J lost 7 bases, with 17 bases between them. CDR3 length: 14 residues. This CDR3 reads CASSPSGGVFGYTF. The CDR3 DNA reads as TGTGCCAGCAGCCCCTCGGGGGGGGTTTTTGGCTACACCTTC.

This clonotype was detected ten times or more. V is TRBV29-1 and J is TRBJ2-7, with D unclear. Germline assignment: CDR1 SQVTM and CDR2 ANQGSEA. The CDR3 loop spans 10 amino acids. The V end was cut by 5 bases, the J end by 2 bases, with 4 bases between. CDR3: CSVKTYEQYF. The CDR3 DNA follows: TGCAGCGTTAAGACCTACGAGCAGTACTTC.

This clonotype occurred many times. The chain has TRBV10-3 and TRBJ1-5; TRBD1 aligns across 7 bases. The CDR3 contains 15 residues. Losses at the gene ends were 3 bases for V and 4 bases for J; bases not matched to a gene: 6. Germline CDR1 and CDR2: ENHRY and SYGVKD. For the CDR3, the DNA is TGTGCCATCAGTGACCAGGGACAGACTAATCAGCCCCAGCATTTT. This encodes CAISDQGQTNQPQHF.

This clonotype was seen repeatedly, ten times or more. J is TRBJ2-7 and V is TRBV7-6, with 7 positions matching TRBD2. Trimming removed 3 bases from V and 5 bases from J; junction bases left unmatched: 4. The length of the CDR3 is 13 residues. The germline gives CDR1 SGHVS, CDR2 FNYEAQ. The CDR3 DNA reads as TGTGCCAGCAGCTTGTTGGGGGGGAACGAGCAGTACTTC. It specifies CASSLLGGNEQYF.

Ten or more counts support this clonotype. This sequence joins TRBV9 and TRBJ2-7, with a possible D match to TRBD2 (5 bases). The length of the CDR3 is 17 residues. Trimming cost V 2 bases and J 5 bases, with 23 bases left between them. Germline CDR1 and CDR2: SGDLS and YYNGEE. The CDR3 DNA reads as TGTGCCAGCAGCGTCACGGATTTTGGGCCCCAGCGGCACGAGCAGTACTTC. This encodes CASSVTDFGPQRHEQYF.

This clonotype was recorded many times. V usage is TRBV7-3 and J usage is TRBJ2-1; 8 positions match TRBD1. J lost 10 bases, V lost 5 bases, and 7 bases had no gene match. Per the germline V gene, CDR1 is SGHTA and CDR2 is FQGTGA. CDR3 length equals 13 residues. The CDR3: CASSLTGAREQFF. The CDR3 DNA reads as TGTGCCAGCAGCCTGACAGGGGCACGGGAGCAGTTCTTC.

This clonotype was recorded many times. The V call is TRBV20-1, the J call TRBJ1-2, with D uncertain. CDR1 DFQATT and CDR2 SNEGSKA come from the germline V gene (reference sequence). This CDR3 has 11 residues. V was shortened by 4 bases and J by 7 bases, with 10 bases between the two germline ends. This CDR3 reads CSATEVFGYTF. As DNA, the CDR3 is TGCAGTGCTACAGAGGTCTTTGGCTACACCTTC.

This clonotype was detected many times. V and J are TRBV9 and TRBJ1-6; D is uncertain. The CDR3 has 13 amino acids. CDR1 and CDR2 from the germline V gene are SGDLS and YYNGEE. V lost 1 base and J lost 8, with 7 bases in between. The CDR3 sequence is CASSVRRDSPLHF. Written as DNA, the CDR3 is TGTGCCAGCAGCGTACGCCGCGATTCACCCCTCCACTTT.

This clonotype was recorded at least ten times. The chain has TRBV3-1 and TRBJ2-3; D unclear. Germline V lookup: CDR1 LGHDT, CDR2 YNNKEL (reference sequence). The CDR3 spans 17 residues. Trimming pared 1 base from V and 6 bases from J, leaving 20 bases between. The CDR3 region is CASSQATGFSARDTQYF. CDR3 in DNA: TGTGCCAGCAGCCAAGCCACCGGGTTTTCGGCAAGGGATACGCAGTATTTT.

This clonotype was observed at least ten times. The chain employs TRBV24-1 and TRBJ2-1, with TRBD1 matching 7 bases. This CDR3 spans 15 amino acids. Germline CDR1 and CDR2: KGHDR and SFDVKD. Losses at the gene ends were 3 bases for V and 7 bases for J; bases not matched to a gene: 8. CDR3 in amino acids: CATSDQGDLSNEQFF. The CDR3 coding sequence is TGTGCCACCAGTGATCAGGGGGACCTCTCGAATGAGCAGTTCTTC.

This clonotype was observed at least ten times. The J gene is TRBJ2-3, the V gene TRBV7-2, with no clear D. V was cut by 1 base and J by 5 bases, with 7 bases left in between. Germline assignment: CDR1 SGHTA and CDR2 FQGNSA. The CDR3 covers 13 residues. CDR3 region: CASSLGWRDTQYF. CDR3 sequence (DNA): TGTGCCAGCAGCTTAGGGTGGAGAGATACGCAGTATTTT.

This clonotype has a count of ten or more. CDR3 bases: TGTGCCAGCAGCTTGCACGGGGGGATCTCTGGAAACACCATATATTTT. Translated: CASSLHGGISGNTIYF. V and J are TRBV7-8 and TRBJ1-3, with TRBD1 as a possible D gene (5 bases). V was clipped by 3 bases and J by 0 bases, with 12 bases between them. CDR3 size: 16 residues. The germline CDR1 and CDR2 sequences are SGHVS and FQNEAQ.

This clonotype was detected ten times or more. The V and J genes are TRBV20-1 and TRBJ1-1, with D perhaps TRBD1 (6 bases). CDR1 DFQATT and CDR2 SNEGSKA come from the germline V gene (reference sequence). V was cut by 6 bases and J by 2 bases, with 13 bases left in between. This CDR3 spans 13 amino acids. CDR3: CSAEGGLNTEAFF. In nucleotides, the CDR3 is TGCAGTGCCGAGGGGGGGCTTAACACTGAAGCTTTCTTT.

This clonotype showed up many times. V usage is TRBV28 and J usage is TRBJ2-1, with D possibly being TRBD2 (7 bases). Germline V gene data show CDR1 as MDHEN and CDR2 as SYDVKM. CDR3 length: 12 amino acids. The V end lost 8 bases, the J end lost 6 bases, and 11 bases lay between the germline ends. The CDR3 reads CASGGAFNEQFF. CDR3 bases: TGTGCCAGCGGGGGGGCGTTCAATGAGCAGTTCTTC.

This clonotype was found a few times. This chain joins TRBV7-7 and TRBJ2-2; tentative D call: TRBD2 (5 bases). Germline CDR1 and CDR2: SSHAT and FNYEAQ (reference sequence). The CDR3 contains 15 residues. V gave up 6 bases and J gave up 3 bases, with 14 bases separating them. The CDR3, as DNA: TGTGCCAGCAGACCTCTAGCTGTACACACCGGGGAGCTGTTTTTT. This translates into CASRPLAVHTGELFF.